Listed here are 5 T cell receptor beta chains from one sample, sequenced in a study of shared clonotypes between healthy human individuals. Profiling relied on immunoSEQ multiplex PCR, and the TCRdb table lists in-frame clones only, not all of them. The data show a few million clones, 85% to 95% seen once. What was sequenced was naive CD4+ T cells from PBMCs. The subset was: CD45RA+ positively selected. These receptors came from a man aged 18 to 29 in good health. Some clones in this sample may be carry-over from other donors' samples.

Notes on this clone: Other nucleotide sequences in the sample specify the same CDR3. The V gene is TRBV7-9, the J gene TRBJ1-1; no definite D call. Germline CDR1 is SEHNR and CDR2 is FQNEAQ (reference sequence). V was pared by 5 bases and J by 1 base, with 8 bases between. The CDR3 spans 13 residues. The CDR3 region is CASSLDTNTEAFF. DNA of the CDR3: TGTGCCAGCAGCCTTGACACGAACACTGAAGCTTTCTTT. Combining the CDR3 with reference TRBV7-9 and TRBJ1-1 gives the whole variable domain DTGVSQNPRHKITKRGQNVTFRCDPISEHNRLYWYRQTLGQGPEFLTYFQNEAQLEKSRLLSDRFSAERPKGSFSTLEIQRTEQGDSAMYLCASSLDTNTEAFFGQGTRLTVV.

The chain has TRBV19 and TRBJ1-4; maybe TRBD1 (6 bases). This CDR3 is built from 11 residues. CDR1 is LNHDA and CDR2 is SQIVND in the germline V gene (reference sequence). With 7 bases removed from V and 8 bases from J, the gap between germline ends came to 8 bases. CDR3 DNA: TGTGCCAGTAAGCAGGGGGAAAAACTGTTTTTT. It is translated as CASKQGEKLFF.

V usage is TRBV18 and J usage is TRBJ1-2; 7 nucleotides line up with TRBD1. The CDR3 length is 13 residues. Germline V gene data show CDR1 as KGHSH and CDR2 as LQKENI. V shed 6 bases and J 2 bases; nucleotides not matched to a gene: 3. Written as DNA, the CDR3 is TGTGCCAGCTCGACGGGACAGAACTATGGCTACACCTTC. It specifies CASSTGQNYGYTF. The whole variable domain, remainder taken from reference TRBV18 and TRBJ1-2, is NAGVMQNPRHLVRRRGQEARLRCSPMKGHSHVYWYRQLPEEGLKFMVYLQKENIIDESGMPKERFSAEFPKEGPSILRIQQVVRGDSAAYFCASSTGQNYGYTFGSGTRLTVV.

J is TRBJ2-3 and V is TRBV5-6; a weak D match, TRBD1 (6 bases). V lost 2 bases and J 2 bases, leaving 21 bases between the germline ends. This CDR3 is 18 amino acids long. Germline lookup yields CDR1 SGHDT and CDR2 YYEEEE. Here the CDR3 reads CASSLTQGLPRLTDTQYF. DNA of the CDR3: TGTGCCAGCAGCTTAACTCAGGGGCTCCCCCGTCTCACAGATACGCAGTATTTT.

V usage is TRBV9 and J usage is TRBJ2-1, with D perhaps TRBD1 (5 bases). Germline V gene data show CDR1 as SGDLS and CDR2 as YYNGEE. V gave up 2 bases and J gave up 8 bases, with 14 bases separating them. The CDR3 length is 14 residues. CDR3 sequence reads: CASSVSGRADEQFF. DNA for the CDR3: TGTGCCAGCAGCGTTAGTGGCAGGGCGGATGAGCAGTTCTTC. The full variable domain, its missing parts supplied by reference TRBV9 and TRBJ2-1, is DSGVTQTPKHLITATGQRVTLRCSPRSGDLSVYWYQQSLDQGLQFLIQYYNGEERAKGNILERFSAQQFPDLHSELNLSSLELGDSALYFCASSVSGRADEQFFGPGTRLTVL.